This TCR beta chain derives from a study of blood T cell repertoires in COVID-19. Whole-study context: PBMCs, B-cell-depleted T cells, or T cells provided the cDNA or gDNA that made up the material.

Original handling: Amplifying reference gene primers gave estimates of nucleated cell counts. The protocol was immunoSEQ multiplex PCR, while the TCRdb copy is restricted to in-frame clones and leaves out a portion. For V, J and clone size, that table is used; D and trimming come from the DNA. The sample yields about 210,000 clones, around 81% seen once. Germline V CDR1 and CDR2: LNHNV, YYDKDF (reference sequence). The CDR3 length is 13 residues. The J segment lost 4 bases and the V segment lost 2 bases, leaving 0 bases of the junction unmatched. Participants were aged about 18 to 100 years from about two dozen US areas. In assigning cohorts, the study relied on participant-reported clinical history.

This clonotype was obtained from a woman in her 50s with acute COVID-19. The chain carries TRBV15 and TRBJ2-3; 7 bases line up with TRBD1. Sequenced sample: PBMCs or T cells enriched from blood (not recorded which). CDR3 bases: TGTGCCACCAGCAGACAGGGGGCAGATACGCAGTATTTT. This encodes CATSRQGADTQYF.